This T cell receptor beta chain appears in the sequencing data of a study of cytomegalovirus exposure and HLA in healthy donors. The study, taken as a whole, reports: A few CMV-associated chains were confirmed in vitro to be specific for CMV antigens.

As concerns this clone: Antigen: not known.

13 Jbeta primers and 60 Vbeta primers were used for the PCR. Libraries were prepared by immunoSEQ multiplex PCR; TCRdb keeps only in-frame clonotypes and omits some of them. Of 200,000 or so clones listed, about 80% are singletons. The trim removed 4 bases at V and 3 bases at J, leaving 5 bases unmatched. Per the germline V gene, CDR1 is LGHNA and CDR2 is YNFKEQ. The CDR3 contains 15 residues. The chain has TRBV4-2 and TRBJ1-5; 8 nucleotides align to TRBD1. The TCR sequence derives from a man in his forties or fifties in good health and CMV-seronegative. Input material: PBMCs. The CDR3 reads CASSPGRGPNQPQHF. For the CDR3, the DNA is TGTGCCAGCAGCCCGGGCAGGGGGCCCAATCAGCCCCAGCATTTT.